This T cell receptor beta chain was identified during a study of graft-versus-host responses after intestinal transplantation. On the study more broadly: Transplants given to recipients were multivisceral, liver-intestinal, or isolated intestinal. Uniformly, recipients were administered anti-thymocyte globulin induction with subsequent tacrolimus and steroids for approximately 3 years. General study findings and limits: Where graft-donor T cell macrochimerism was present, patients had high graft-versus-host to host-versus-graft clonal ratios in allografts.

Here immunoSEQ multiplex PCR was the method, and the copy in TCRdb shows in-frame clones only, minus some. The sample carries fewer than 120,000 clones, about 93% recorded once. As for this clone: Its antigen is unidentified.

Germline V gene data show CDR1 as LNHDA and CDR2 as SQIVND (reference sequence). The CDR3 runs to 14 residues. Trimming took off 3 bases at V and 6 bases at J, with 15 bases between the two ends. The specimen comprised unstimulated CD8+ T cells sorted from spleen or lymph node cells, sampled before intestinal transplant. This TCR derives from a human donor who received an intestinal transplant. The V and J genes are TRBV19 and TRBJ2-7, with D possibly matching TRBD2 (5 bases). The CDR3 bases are TGTGCCAGTAGTATCGGACTGCCGCCTACCGAGCAGTACTTC. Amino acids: CASSIGLPPTEQYF.